This T cell receptor (beta chain) was sequenced for a study of a mutant IDH1 vaccine in newly diagnosed glioma. Study as a whole: Of treated patients, around 62% were men and about 38% women, averaging around 44 years. Standard pretreatment was either radiotherapy, temozolomide, or, for most, radiochemotherapy with temozolomide.

Trimming took 1 base from V and 5 from J, leaving 6 bases between them. There are 12 residues in the CDR3. Germline assignment: CDR1 SGHKS and CDR2 YYEKEE (reference sequence). The assay was immunoSEQ multiplex PCR, and TCRdb's table has in-frame clones only and misses some. The sample gives 45,000 to 70,000 clones, about 91% of which show up once; about 2.7% is in the top ten. Study-wide findings and caveats: Apparently, pseudoprogression bore no relation to changes among the top peripheral T cell clonotypes. There were vaccine-induced immune responses in approximately 95% of the patients.

The time point was: baseline, week 1 (first vaccination visit). The treatment is: pre-vaccination baseline after standard-of-care therapy. As regards this clone: The antigen is unknown.

The chain combines TRBV5-5 with TRBJ1-1; no clear D gene. This specimen was PBMCs, taken from a glioma patient treated with radiotherapy, temozolomide or both. This clonotype was obtained from a man aged 45 to 65 with glioma. CDR3 protein: CASSLRSTEAFF. For the CDR3, the DNA is TGTGCCAGCAGCTTGCGGTCGACTGAAGCTTTCTTT.